Listed below are T cell receptor beta chains from one sample, sequenced in a study of T cell changes during pregnancy in multiple sclerosis. Sequenced by immunoSEQ multiplex PCR; TCRdb stores in-frame clones only, minus some. The repertoire includes approximately 53,000 clones, nearly 95% of them detected once, and about 0.61% sits in the top ten. Material: CD4+ T cells from peripheral blood mononuclear cells, obtained after pregnancy. The receptor set was obtained from a female donor in good health, enrolled as a control in a pregnancy study. Each CDR3 is given with its conserved first and last residue. The order of the fields is D gene, clone size, CDR3 length, J gene, V gene, CDR3 DNA, CDR3 protein. The D gene is left open where the match is weak. Part of the rows lack a size; the others show once, few, many or a class for expanded clones.

NA	NA	15	TRBJ2-7	TRBV28	TGTGCCAGCAGTCCCTCGGGGGGCTCGGGGTACGAGCAGTACTTC	CASSPSGGSGYEQYF
NA	NA	14	TRBJ1-6	TRBV6-5	TGTGCCAGCAGTTACTCGGGCAGCAATTCACCCCTCCACTTT	CASSYSGSNSPLHF
NA	NA	16	TRBJ1-2	TRBV25-1	TGTGCCAGCAGTACCCCTGGGGGCGGGGGAGGCTATGGCTACACCTTC	CASSTPGGGGGYGYTF
NA	NA	14	TRBJ2-5	TRBV5-1	TGCGCCAGCAGCGAGCCTGGTGGGGGGGAGACCCAGTACTTC	CASSEPGGGETQYF
TRBD1	NA	16	TRBJ1-2	TRBV4-2	TGTGCCAGCAGCCAGGAGTACCGGGACAGGGACTATGGCTACACCTTC	CASSQEYRDRDYGYTF
NA	NA	16	TRBJ1-2	TRBV27	TGTGCCAGCAGTTCCGGGTCTGGACATGCCGTCTATGGCTACACCTTC	CASSSGSGHAVYGYTF
TRBD1	NA	15	TRBJ1-1	TRBV6-6	TGTGCCAGCAGCGCCCGGGACAGGGGACTGGGTGAAGCTTTCTTT	CASSARDRGLGEAFF
NA	NA	17	TRBJ2-5	TRBV29-1	TGCAGCGTTGAACCCCAGGGGGGACTCCCGTGGTTAGAGACCCAGTACTTC	CSVEPQGGLPWLETQYF
TRBD1	NA	14	TRBJ1-1	TRBV6-4	TGTGCCAGCAAGATTGACGCAGGGGGAACTGAAGCTTTCTTT	CASKIDAGGTEAFF
NA	NA	20	TRBJ2-3	TRBV7-6	TGTGCCAGCAGCGTAGGGGGAGGGACAGGCCAACTCTTTAGCACAGATACGCAGTATTTT	CASSVGGGTGQLFSTDTQYF
NA	NA	11	TRBJ1-1	TRBV19	TGTGCCAGTAGAAGGCGGGGTGAAGCTTTCTTT	CASRRRGEAFF
TRBD2	NA	16	TRBJ2-1	TRBV5-4	TGTGCCAGCATTCAGACTGGGCTAGCGGGAAGGAATGAGCAGTTCTTC	CASIQTGLAGRNEQFF
TRBD1	NA	19	TRBJ1-2	TRBV7-8	TGTGCCAGCAGTCGCCCGGGACAGGCTCGCCCCGCACCTTTCTATGGCTACACCTTC	CASSRPGQARPAPFYGYTF
NA	NA	14	TRBJ1-4	TRBV6-1	TGTGCCAGCCAGGACTGGCATGATGTCGGAAAACTGTTTTTT	CASQDWHDVGKLFF
NA	NA	15	TRBJ2-1	TRBV5-6	TGTGCCAGCAGCTTGGCACACACTACCAACAATGAGCAGTTCTTC	CASSLAHTTNNEQFF
NA	NA	16	TRBJ2-7	TRBV5-1	TGCGCCAGCAGCTTGGTCATAGCGGCCAGCTCCTACGAGCAGTACTTC	CASSLVIAASSYEQYF
NA	NA	14	TRBJ1-1	TRBV9	TGTGCCAGCAGCGTAGAGGGGGGGCCCACTGAAGCTTTCTTT	CASSVEGGPTEAFF
NA	NA	11	TRBJ2-3	TRBV20-1	TGCAGTGCCGGGGGAACAGATACGCAGTATTTT	CSAGGTDTQYF
NA	NA	15	TRBJ2-3	TRBV5-1	TGCGCCAGCTCCATTGCGTCGGGTAGCACAGATACGCAGTATTTT	CASSIASGSTDTQYF
TRBD1	NA	14	TRBJ1-6	TRBV5-1	TGCGCCAGCAGCTTAACAGGGGGCAATTCACCCCTCCACTTT	CASSLTGGNSPLHF
NA	NA	15	TRBJ1-4	TRBV7-2	TGTGCCAGCAGCTTATCGGTAGGGGCCAATGAAAAACTGTTTTTT	CASSLSVGANEKLFF
TRBD2	NA	16	TRBJ2-1	TRBV9	TGTGCCAGCAGCTTACGGGGACTAGCGGGGGGGAATGAGCAGTTCTTC	CASSLRGLAGGNEQFF
TRBD1	few	14	TRBJ1-1	TRBV6-1	TGTGCCAGCAGTGCAGTCCAGGGGGCGACTGAAGCTTTCTTT	CASSAVQGATEAFF
TRBD2	once	17	TRBJ2-5	TRBV19	TGTGCCAGTAGTCCTAGCGGGGGGGTTCTAACCGGCGAGACCCAGTACTTC	CASSPSGGVLTGETQYF
NA	NA	15	TRBJ1-1	TRBV19	TGTGCCAGTAGTATGGGGGGTGAGGGCAGCATTGAAGCTTTCTTT	CASSMGGEGSIEAFF
NA	NA	14	TRBJ1-3	TRBV5-1	TGCGCCAGCAGCGAAATGAGCTCTGGAAACACCATATATTTT	CASSEMSSGNTIYF
NA	NA	16	TRBJ2-7	TRBV7-9	TGTGCCAGCCTCCTAAAGGAGGGGCATATAGTCTACGAGCAGTACTTC	CASLLKEGHIVYEQYF
NA	NA	14	TRBJ1-2	TRBV2	TGTGCCGGGGCGGGGGGCGTGGAGGCGGATGGCTACACCTTC	CAGAGGVEADGYTF
NA	NA	14	TRBJ2-1	TRBV5-4	TGTGCCAGCAACCGGGACTTCTCGGCCGATGAGCAGTTCTTC	CASNRDFSADEQFF
TRBD2	NA	17	TRBJ2-1	TRBV28	TGTGCCAGCAGTTTTCATCTTGAAGGACTAGCGGGGGTAGGGCAGTTCTTC	CASSFHLEGLAGVGQFF
NA	NA	11	TRBJ2-4	TRBV2	TGTGCCAGCAGTGACAGAAACATTCAGTACTTC	CASSDRNIQYF
NA	NA	13	TRBJ2-2	TRBV6-5	TGTGCCAGCAGCCTGGGGCTTGGCGGGGAGCTGTTTTTT	CASSLGLGGELFF